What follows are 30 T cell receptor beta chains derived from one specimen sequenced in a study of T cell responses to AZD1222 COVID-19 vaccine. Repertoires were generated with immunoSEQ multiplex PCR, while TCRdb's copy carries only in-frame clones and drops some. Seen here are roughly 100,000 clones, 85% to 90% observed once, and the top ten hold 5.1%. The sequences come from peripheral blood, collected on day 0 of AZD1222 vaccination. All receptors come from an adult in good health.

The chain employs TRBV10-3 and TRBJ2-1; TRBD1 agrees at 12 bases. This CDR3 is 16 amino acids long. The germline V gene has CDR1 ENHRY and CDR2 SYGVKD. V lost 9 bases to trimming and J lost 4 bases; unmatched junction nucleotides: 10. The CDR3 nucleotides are TGTGCCATGGGACAGGGGGCCTCGGGGAGATACAATGAGCAGTTCTTC. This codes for CAMGQGASGRYNEQFF.

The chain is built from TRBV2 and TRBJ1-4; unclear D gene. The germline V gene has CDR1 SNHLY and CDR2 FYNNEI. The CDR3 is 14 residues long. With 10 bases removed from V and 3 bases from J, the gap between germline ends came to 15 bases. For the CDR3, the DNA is TGTGCCACGTCTAGCTACACCTCTAATGAAAAACTGTTTTTT. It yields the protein CATSSYTSNEKLFF.

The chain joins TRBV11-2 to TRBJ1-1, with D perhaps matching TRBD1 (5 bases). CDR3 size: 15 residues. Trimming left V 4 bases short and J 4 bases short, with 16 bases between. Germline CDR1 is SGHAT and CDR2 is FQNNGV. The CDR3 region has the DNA TGTGCCAGCAGCTCCGCGGGGCAGGGCGGCACTGAAGCTTTCTTT. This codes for CASSSAGQGGTEAFF.

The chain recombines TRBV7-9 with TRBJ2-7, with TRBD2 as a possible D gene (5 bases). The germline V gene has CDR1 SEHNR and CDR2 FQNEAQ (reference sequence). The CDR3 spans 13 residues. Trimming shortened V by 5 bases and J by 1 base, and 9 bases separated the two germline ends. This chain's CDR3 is CASSRSGSYEQYF. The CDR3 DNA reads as TGTGCCAGCAGCCGCTCGGGATCCTACGAGCAGTACTTC.

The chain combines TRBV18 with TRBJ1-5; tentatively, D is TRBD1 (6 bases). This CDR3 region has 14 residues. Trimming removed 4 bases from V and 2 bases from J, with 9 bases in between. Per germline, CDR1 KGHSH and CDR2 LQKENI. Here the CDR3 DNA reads TGTGCCAGCTCACGCTCAGGGGGCAATCAGCCCCAGCATTTT. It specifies CASSRSGGNQPQHF.

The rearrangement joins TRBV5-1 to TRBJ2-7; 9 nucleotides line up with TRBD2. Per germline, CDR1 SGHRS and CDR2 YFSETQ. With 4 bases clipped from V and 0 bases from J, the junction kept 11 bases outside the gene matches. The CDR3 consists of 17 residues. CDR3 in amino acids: CASSGMGLAGYSYEQYF. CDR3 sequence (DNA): TGCGCCAGCAGCGGAATGGGGCTAGCGGGGTACTCCTACGAGCAGTACTTC.

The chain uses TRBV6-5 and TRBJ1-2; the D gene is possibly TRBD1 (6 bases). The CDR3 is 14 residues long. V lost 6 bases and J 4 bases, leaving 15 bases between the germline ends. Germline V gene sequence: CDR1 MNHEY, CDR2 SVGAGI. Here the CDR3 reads CASRNGGGGYGYTF. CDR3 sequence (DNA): TGTGCCAGCAGAAACGGGGGAGGGGGCTATGGCTACACCTTC.

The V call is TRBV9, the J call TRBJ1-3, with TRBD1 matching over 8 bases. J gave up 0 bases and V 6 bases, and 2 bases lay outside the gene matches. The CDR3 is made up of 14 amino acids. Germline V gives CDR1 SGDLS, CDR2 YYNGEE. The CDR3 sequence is CASNTGGSGNTIYF. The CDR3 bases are TGTGCCAGCAACACAGGGGGCTCTGGAAACACCATATATTTT.

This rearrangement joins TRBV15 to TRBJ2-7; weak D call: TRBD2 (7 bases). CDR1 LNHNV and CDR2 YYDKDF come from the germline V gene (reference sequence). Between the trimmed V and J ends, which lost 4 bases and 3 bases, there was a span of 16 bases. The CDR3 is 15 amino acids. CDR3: CATSKGGDGVYEQYF. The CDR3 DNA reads TGTGCCACCAGCAAGGGGGGGGACGGAGTCTACGAGCAGTACTTC.

The CDR3 region has the DNA TGCGCCAGCAGCCAAGATGCGGGACAGGGGACTGAAGCTTTCTTT. Protein product: CASSQDAGQGTEAFF. The V and J genes are TRBV4-3 and TRBJ1-1; 10 nucleotides agree with TRBD1. The ends lost 0 bases at V and 5 bases at J; junction bases unmatched: 3. Per the germline V gene, CDR1 is LGHNA and CDR2 is YSLEER. CDR3 length equals 15 residues.

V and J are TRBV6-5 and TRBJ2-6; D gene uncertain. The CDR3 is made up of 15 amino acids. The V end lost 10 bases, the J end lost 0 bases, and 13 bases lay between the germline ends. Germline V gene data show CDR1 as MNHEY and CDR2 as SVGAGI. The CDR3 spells CATMREFSGANVLTF. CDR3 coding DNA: TGTGCCACAATGAGAGAATTCTCTGGGGCCAACGTCCTGACTTTC.

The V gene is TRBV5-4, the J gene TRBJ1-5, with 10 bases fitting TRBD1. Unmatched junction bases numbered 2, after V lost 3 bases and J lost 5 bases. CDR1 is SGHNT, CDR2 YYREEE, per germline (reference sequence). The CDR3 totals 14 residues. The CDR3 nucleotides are TGTGCCAGCAGCTGGGGGACAGGGGATCAGCCCCAGCATTTT. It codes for CASSWGTGDQPQHF.

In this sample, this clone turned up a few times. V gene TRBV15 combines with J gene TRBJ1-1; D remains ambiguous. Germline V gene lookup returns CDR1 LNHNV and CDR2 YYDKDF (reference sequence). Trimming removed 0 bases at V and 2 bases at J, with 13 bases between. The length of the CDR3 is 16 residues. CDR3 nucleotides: TGTGCCACCAGCAGAGATCGGGCAAGTTTAAACACTGAAGCTTTCTTT. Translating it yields CATSRDRASLNTEAFF.

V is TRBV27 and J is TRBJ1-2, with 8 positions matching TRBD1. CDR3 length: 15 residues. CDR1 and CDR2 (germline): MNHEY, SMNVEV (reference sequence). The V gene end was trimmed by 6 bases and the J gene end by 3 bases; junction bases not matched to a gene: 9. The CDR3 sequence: CASRPTGGLHYGYTF. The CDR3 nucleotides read TGTGCCAGCAGACCTACAGGGGGATTACACTATGGCTACACCTTC.

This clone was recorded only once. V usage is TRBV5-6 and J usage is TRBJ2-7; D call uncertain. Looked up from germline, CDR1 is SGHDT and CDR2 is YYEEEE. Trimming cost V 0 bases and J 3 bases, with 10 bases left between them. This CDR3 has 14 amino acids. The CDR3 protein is CASSLVATGYEQYF. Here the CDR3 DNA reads TGTGCCAGCAGCTTGGTGGCCACGGGCTACGAGCAGTACTTC.

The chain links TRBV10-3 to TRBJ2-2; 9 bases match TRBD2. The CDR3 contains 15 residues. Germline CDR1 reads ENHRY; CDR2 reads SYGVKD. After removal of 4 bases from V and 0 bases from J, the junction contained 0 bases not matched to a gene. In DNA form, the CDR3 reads TGTGCCATCAGTGCTAGCGGGACGAACACCGGGGAGCTGTTTTTT. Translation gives CAISASGTNTGELFF.

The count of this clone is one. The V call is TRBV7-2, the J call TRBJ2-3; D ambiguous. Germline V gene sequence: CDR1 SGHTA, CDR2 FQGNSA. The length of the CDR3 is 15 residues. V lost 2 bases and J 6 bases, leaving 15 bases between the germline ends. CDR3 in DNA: TGTGCCAGCAGCTTACTAATTAACGTTGGGGATACGCAGTATTTT. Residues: CASSLLINVGDTQYF.

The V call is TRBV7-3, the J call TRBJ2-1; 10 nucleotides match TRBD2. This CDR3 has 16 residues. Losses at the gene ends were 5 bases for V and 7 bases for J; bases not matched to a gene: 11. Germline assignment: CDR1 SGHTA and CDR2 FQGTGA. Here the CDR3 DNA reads TGTGCCAGCAGCCCAAGCGGGCTAGCGGGAGAGAATGAGCAGTTCTTC. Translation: CASSPSGLAGENEQFF. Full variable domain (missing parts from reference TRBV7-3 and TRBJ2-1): GAGVSQTPSNKVTEKGKYVELRCDPISGHTALYWYRQSLGQGPEFLIYFQGTGAADDSGLPNDRFFAVRPEGSVSTLKIQRTERGDSAVYLCASSPSGLAGENEQFFGPGTRLTVL.

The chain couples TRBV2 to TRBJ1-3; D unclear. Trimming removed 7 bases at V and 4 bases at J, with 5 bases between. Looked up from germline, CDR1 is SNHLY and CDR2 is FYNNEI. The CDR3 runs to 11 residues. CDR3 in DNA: TGTGCCAGCATGGGGGGAAACACCATATATTTT. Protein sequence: CASMGGNTIYF.

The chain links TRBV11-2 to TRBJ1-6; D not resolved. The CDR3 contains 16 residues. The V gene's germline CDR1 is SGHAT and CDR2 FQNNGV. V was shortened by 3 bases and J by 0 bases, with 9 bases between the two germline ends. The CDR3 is CASSLPTSSYNSPLHF. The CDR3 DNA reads TGTGCCAGCAGCTTGCCGACTAGCTCCTATAATTCACCCCTCCACTTT.

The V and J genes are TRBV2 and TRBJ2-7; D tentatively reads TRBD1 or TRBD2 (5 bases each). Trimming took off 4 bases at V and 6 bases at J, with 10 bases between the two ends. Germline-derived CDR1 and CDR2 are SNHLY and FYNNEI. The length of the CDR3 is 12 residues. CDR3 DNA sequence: TGTGCCAGCAGTGGGGGGTTCGGCGAGCAGTACTTC. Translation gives CASSGGFGEQYF.

CDR3 nucleotide sequence: TGTGCCAGCAGTGTACCCGGACAGGGTAAAGCCAAAAACATTCAGTACTTC. Residues: CASSVPGQGKAKNIQYF. The chain is built from TRBV2 and TRBJ2-4; 8 bases map to TRBD1. From germline, CDR1 is SNHLY and CDR2 FYNNEI. V dropped 4 bases and J dropped 0; count of bases not matched to a gene: 8. This CDR3 is 17 amino acids long.

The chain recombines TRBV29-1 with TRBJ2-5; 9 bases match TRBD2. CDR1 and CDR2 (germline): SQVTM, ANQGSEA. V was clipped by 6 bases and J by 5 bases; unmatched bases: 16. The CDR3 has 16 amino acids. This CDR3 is CSVLGTSPPLGETQYF. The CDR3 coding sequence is TGCAGCGTACTCGGGACTAGCCCTCCCCTGGGGGAGACCCAGTACTTC.

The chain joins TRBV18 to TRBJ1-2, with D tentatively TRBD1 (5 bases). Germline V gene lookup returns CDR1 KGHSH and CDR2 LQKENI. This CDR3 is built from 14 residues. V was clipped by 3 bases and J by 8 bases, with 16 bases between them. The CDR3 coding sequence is TGTGCCAGCTCACCTCCGGGGCAGTCCGGCGGCTACACCTTC. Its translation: CASSPPGQSGGYTF.

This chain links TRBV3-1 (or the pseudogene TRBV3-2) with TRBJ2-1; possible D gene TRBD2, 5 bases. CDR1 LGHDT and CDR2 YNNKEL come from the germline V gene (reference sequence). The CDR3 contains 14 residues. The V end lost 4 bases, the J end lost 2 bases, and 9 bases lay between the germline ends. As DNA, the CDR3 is TGTGCCAGCAGCCCCGAGGGTCCCTACAATGAGCAGTTCTTC. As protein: CASSPEGPYNEQFF.

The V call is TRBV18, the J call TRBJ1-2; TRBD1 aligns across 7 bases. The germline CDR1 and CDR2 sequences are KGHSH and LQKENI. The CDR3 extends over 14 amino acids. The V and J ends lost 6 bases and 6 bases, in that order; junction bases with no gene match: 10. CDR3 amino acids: CASSPGTANHGYTF. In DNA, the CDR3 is TGTGCCAGCTCCCCCGGGACAGCCAATCATGGCTACACCTTC. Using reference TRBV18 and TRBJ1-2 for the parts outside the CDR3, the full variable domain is NAGVMQNPRHLVRRRGQEARLRCSPMKGHSHVYWYRQLPEEGLKFMVYLQKENIIDESGMPKERFSAEFPKEGPSILRIQQVVRGDSAAYFCASSPGTANHGYTFGSGTRLTVV.

The CDR3 region is CASSQGANTEAFF. DNA of the CDR3: TGTGCCAGCAGCCAGGGGGCGAACACTGAAGCTTTCTTT. The chain is built from TRBV5-5 and TRBJ1-1, with TRBD1 matching 8 bases. Trimming removed 4 bases from V and 1 base from J; junction bases left unmatched: 0. The CDR3 loop spans 13 amino acids. CDR1 and CDR2 (germline): SGHKS, YYEKEE (reference sequence).

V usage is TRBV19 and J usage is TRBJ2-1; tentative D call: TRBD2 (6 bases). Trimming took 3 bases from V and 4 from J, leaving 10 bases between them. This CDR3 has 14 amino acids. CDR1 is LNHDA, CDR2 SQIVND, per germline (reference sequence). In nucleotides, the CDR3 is TGTGCCAGTAGTATCCATGCGGGGTACAATGAGCAGTTCTTC. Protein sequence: CASSIHAGYNEQFF.

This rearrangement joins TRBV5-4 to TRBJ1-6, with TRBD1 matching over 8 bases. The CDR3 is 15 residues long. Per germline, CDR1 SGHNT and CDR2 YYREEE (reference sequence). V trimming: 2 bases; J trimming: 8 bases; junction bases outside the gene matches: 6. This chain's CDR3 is CASSFPGQVDSPLHF. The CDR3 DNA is TGTGCCAGCAGCTTTCCGGGACAGGTGGATTCACCCCTCCACTTT.

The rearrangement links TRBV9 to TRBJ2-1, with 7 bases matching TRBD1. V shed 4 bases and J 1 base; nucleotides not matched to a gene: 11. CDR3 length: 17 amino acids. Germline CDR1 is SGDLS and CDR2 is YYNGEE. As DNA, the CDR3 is TGTGCCAGCAGCCCGAGGACAGGAGATGCGTCCTACAATGAGCAGTTCTTC. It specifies CASSPRTGDASYNEQFF.